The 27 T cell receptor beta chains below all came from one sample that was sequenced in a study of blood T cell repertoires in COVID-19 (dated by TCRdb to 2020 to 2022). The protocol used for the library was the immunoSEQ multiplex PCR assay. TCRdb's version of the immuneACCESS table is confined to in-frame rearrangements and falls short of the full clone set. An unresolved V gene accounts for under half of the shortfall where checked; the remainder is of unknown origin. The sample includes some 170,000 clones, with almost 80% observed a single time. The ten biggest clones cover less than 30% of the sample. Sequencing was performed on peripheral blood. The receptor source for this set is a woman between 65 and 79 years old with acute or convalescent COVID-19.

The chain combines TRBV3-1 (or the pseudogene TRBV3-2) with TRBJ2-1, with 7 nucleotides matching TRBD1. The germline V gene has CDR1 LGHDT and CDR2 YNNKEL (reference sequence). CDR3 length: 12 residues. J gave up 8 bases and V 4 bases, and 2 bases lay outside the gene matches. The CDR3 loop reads CASSLGTDEQFF. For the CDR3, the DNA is TGTGCCAGCAGCCTTGGGACAGATGAGCAGTTCTTC.

DNA for the CDR3: TGTGCCAGCAGTCCTCTTGGGGGCCCCTACGAGCAGTACTTC. Its translation is CASSPLGGPYEQYF. The rearrangement joins TRBV6-5 to TRBJ2-7, with a weak D call TRBD1 (6 bases). The CDR3 runs to 14 residues. Germline V gene sequence: CDR1 MNHEY, CDR2 SVGAGI. Deletions cut 5 bases from V and 2 bases from J, with 13 bases between.

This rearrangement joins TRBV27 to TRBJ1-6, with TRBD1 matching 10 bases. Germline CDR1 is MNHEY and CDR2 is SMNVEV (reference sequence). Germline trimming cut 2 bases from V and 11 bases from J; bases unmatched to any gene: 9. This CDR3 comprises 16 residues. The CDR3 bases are TGTGCCAGCAGTTTAATCCCCGGGACAGGGGTGGCACCCCTCCACTTT. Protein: CASSLIPGTGVAPLHF.

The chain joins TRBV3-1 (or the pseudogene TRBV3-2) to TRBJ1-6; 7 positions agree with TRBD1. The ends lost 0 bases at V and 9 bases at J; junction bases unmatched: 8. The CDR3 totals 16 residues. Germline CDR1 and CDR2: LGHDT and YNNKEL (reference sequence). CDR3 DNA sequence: TGTGCCAGCAGCCAAGATTTCGACAGGGACGGTTCACCCCTCCACTTT. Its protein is CASSQDFDRDGSPLHF.

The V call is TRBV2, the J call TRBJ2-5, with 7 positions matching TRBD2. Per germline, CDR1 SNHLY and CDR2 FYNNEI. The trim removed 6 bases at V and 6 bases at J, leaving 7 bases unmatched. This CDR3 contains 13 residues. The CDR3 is CASSVGRVKTQYF. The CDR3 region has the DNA TGTGCCAGCAGCGTTGGGAGGGTTAAGACCCAGTACTTC.

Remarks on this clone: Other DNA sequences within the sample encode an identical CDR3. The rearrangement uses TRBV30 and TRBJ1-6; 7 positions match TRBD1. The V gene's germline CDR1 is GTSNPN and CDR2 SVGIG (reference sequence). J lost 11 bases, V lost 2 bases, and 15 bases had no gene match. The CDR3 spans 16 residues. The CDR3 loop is CAWSYTGQLSMAPLHF. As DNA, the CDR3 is TGTGCCTGGAGTTATACGGGACAGCTTTCCATGGCACCCCTCCACTTT.

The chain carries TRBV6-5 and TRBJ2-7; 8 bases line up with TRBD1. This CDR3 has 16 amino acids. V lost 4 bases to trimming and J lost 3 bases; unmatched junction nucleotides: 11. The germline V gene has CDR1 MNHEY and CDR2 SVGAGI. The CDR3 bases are TGTGCCAGCAGTTTGCCAAGGACAGGGTCTGGCTACGAGCAGTACTTC. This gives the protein CASSLPRTGSGYEQYF.

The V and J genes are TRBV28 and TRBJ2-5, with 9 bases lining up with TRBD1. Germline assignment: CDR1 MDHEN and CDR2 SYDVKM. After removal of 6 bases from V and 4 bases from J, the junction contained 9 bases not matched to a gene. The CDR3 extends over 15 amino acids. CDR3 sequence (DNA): TGTGCCAGCAGCGTTAGGGAACAGGGGGCAGAGACCCAGTACTTC. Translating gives CASSVREQGAETQYF. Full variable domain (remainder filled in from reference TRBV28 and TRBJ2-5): DVKVTQSSRYLVKRTGEKVFLECVQDMDHENMFWYRQDPGLGLRLIYFSYDVKMKEKGDIPEGYSVSREKKERFSLILESASTNQTSMYLCASSVREQGAETQYFGPGTRLLVL.

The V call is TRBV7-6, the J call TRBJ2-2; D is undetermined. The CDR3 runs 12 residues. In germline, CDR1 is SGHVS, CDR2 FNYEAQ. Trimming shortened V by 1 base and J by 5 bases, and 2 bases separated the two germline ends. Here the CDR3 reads CASSLVTGELFF. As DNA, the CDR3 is TGTGCCAGCAGCTTAGTAACCGGGGAGCTGTTTTTT.

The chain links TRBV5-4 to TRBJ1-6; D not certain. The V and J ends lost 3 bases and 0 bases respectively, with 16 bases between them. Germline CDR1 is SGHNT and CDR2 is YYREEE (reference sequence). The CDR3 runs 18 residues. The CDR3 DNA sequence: TGTGCCAGCAGCTATGGTGGTGATGTTAGCTCCTATAATTCACCCCTCCACTTT. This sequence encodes CASSYGGDVSSYNSPLHF.

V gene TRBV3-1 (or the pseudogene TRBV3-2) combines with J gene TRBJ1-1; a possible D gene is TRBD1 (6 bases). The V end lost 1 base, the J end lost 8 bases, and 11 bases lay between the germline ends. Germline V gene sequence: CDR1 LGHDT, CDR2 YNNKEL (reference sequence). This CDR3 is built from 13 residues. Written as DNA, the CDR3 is TGTGCCAGCAGCCAAGTGGAAGGACAGGAAGCTTTCTTT. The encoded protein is CASSQVEGQEAFF.

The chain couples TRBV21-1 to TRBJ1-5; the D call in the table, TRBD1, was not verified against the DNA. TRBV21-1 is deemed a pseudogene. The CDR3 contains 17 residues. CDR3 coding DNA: TGTGCCAGCAGCAAGCTAAATGGACAGGCCGGGGGTCAGCCCCAGCATTTT. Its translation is CASSKLNGQAGGQPQHF.

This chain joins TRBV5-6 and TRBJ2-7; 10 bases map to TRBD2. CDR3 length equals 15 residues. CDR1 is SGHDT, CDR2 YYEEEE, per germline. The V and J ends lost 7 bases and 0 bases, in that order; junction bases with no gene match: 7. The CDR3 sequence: CASHTSGAPSYEQYF. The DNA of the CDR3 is TGTGCCAGCCACACTAGCGGGGCCCCCTCCTACGAGCAGTACTTC.

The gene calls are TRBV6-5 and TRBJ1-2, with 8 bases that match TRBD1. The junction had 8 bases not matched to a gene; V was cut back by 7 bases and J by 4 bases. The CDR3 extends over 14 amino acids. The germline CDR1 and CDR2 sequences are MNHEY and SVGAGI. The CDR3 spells CASTDREWIYGYTF. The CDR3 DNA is TGTGCCAGCACGGACAGGGAATGGATCTATGGCTACACCTTC.

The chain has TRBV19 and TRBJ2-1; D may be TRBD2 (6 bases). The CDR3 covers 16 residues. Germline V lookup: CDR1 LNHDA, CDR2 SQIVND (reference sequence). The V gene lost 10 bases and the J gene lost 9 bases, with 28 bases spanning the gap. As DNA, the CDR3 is TGTGCCATAGCCCCGGAGGGAGGCCCCGCTCGGGGTGAGCAGTTCTTC. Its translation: CAIAPEGGPARGEQFF. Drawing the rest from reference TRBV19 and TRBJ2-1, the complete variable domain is DGGITQSPKYLFRKEGQNVTLSCEQNLNHDAMYWYRQDPGQGLRLIYYSQIVNDFQKGDIAEGYSVSREKKESFPLTVTSAQKNPTAFYLCAIAPEGGPARGEQFFGPGTRLTVL.

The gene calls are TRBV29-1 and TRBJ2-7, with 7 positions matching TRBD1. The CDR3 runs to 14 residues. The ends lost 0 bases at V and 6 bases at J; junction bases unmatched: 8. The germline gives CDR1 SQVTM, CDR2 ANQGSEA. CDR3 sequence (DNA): TGCAGCGTTGAAGATCGAACAGGGGCGGGCGAGCAGTACTTC. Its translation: CSVEDRTGAGEQYF.

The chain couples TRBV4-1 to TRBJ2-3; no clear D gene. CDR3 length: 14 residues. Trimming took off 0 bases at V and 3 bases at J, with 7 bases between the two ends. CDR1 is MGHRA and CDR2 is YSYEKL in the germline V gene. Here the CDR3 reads CASSQDLTTDTQYF. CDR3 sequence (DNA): TGCGCCAGCAGCCAAGATTTAACTACAGATACGCAGTATTTT.

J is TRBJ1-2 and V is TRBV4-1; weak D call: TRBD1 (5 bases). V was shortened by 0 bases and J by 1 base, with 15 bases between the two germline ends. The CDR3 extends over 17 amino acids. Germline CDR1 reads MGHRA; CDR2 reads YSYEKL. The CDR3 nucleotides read TGCGCCAGCAGCCAAGACGCCGGGGGGGGACTTAACTATGGCTACACCTTC. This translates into CASSQDAGGGLNYGYTF.

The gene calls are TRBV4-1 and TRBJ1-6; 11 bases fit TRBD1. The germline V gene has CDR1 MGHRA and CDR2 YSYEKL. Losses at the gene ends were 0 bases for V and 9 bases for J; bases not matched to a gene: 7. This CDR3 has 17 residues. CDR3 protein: CASSQDVRGQGGSPLHF. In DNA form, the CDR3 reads TGCGCCAGCAGCCAAGATGTCAGGGGACAGGGGGGTTCACCCCTCCACTTT.

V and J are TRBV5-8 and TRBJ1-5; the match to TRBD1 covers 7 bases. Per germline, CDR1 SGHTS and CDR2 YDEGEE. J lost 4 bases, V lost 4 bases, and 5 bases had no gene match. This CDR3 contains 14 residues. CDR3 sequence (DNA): TGTGCCAGCAGCCTCCCAGGGGGTAATCAGCCCCAGCATTTT. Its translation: CASSLPGGNQPQHF. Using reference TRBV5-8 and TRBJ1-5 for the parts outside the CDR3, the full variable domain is EAGVTQSPTHLIKTRGQQATLRCSPISGHTSVYWYQQALGLGLQFLLWYDEGEERNRGNFPPRFSGRQFPNYSSELNVNALELEDSALYLCASSLPGGNQPQHFGDGTRLSIL.

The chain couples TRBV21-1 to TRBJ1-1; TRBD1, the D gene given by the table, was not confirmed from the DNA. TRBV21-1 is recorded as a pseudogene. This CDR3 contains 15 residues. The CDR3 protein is CASSKDRGLGTEAFF. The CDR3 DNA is TGTGCCAGCAGCAAGGACAGGGGGCTGGGCACTGAAGCTTTCTTT.

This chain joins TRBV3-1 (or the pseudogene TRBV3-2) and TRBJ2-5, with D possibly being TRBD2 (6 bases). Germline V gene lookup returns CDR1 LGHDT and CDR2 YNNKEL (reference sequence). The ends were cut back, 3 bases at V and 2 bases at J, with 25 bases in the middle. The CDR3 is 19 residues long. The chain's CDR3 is CASSHSIFGGVLRQETQYF. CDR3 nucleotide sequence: TGTGCCAGCAGCCATAGTATTTTTGGAGGGGTACTAAGGCAAGAGACCCAGTACTTC.

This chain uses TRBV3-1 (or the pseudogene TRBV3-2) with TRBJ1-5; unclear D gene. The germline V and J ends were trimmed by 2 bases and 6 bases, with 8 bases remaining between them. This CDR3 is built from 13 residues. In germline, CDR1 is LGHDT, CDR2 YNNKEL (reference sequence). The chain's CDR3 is CASSQSPGQPQHF. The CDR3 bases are TGTGCCAGCAGCCAATCACCGGGTCAGCCCCAGCATTTT.

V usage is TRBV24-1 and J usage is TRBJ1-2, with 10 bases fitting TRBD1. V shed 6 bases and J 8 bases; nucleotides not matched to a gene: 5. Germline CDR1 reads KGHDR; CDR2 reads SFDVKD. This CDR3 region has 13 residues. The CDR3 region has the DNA TGTGCCACCAGTCGAGGACAGGGGGGAGGCTACACCTTC. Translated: CATSRGQGGGYTF.

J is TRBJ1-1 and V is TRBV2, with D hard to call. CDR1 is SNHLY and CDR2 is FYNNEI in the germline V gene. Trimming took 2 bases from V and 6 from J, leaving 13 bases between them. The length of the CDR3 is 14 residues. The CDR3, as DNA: TGTGCCAGCAGTGAAATGGAGAACATTTCTGAAGCTTTCTTT. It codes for CASSEMENISEAFF. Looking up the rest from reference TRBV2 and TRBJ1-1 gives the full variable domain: EPEVTQTPSHQVTQMGQEVILRCVPISNHLYFYWYRQILGQKVEFLVSFYNNEISEKSEIFDDQFSVERPDGSNFTLKIRSTKLEDSAMYFCASSEMENISEAFFGQGTRLTVV.

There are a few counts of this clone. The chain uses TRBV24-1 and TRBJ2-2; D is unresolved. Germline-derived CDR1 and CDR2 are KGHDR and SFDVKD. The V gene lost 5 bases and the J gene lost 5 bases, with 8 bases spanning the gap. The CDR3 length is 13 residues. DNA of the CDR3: TGTGCCACCAGTGCCCTGACTACCGGGGAGCTGTTTTTT. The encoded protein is CATSALTTGELFF.

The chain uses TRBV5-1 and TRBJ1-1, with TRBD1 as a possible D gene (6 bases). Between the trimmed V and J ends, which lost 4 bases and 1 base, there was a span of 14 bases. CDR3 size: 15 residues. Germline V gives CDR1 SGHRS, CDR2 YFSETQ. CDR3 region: CASSTAGTQNTEAFF. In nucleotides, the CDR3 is TGCGCCAGCAGCACGGCCGGGACACAGAACACTGAAGCTTTCTTT. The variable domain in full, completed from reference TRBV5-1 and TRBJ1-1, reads KAGVTQTPRYLIKTRGQQVTLSCSPISGHRSVSWYQQTPGQGLQFLFEYFSETQRNKGNFPGRFSGRQFSNSRSEMNVSTLELGDSALYLCASSTAGTQNTEAFFGQGTRLTVV.